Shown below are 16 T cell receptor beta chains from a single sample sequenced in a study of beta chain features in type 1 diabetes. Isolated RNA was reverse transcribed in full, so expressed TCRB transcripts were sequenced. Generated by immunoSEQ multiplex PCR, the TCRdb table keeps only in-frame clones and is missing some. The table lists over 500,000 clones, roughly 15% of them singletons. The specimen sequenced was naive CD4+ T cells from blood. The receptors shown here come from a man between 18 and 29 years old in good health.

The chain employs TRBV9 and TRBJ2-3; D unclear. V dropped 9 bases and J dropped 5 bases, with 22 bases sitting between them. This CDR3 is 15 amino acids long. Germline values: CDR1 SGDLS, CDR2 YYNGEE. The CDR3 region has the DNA TGTGCCACCCAGCCGTCAGGAACCCATGGAGATACGCAGTATTTT. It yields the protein CATQPSGTHGDTQYF.

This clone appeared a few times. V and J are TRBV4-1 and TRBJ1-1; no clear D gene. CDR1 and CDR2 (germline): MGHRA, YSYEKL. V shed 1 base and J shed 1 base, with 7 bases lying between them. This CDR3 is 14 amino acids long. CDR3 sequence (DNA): TGCGCCAGCAGCCAAGGGGCAGGGAACACTGAAGCTTTCTTT. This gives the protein CASSQGAGNTEAFF.

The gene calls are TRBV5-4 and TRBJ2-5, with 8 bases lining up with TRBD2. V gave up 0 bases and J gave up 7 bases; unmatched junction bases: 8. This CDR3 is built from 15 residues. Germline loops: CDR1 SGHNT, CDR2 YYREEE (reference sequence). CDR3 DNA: TGTGCCAGCAGCTTGGTCCAGAGCGGGGGCGGGACCCAGTACTTC. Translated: CASSLVQSGGGTQYF. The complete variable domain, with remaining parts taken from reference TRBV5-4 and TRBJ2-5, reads ETGVTQSPTHLIKTRGQQVTLRCSSQSGHNTVSWYQQALGQGPQFIFQYYREEENGRGNFPPRFSGLQFPNYSSELNVNALELDDSALYLCASSLVQSGGGTQYFGPGTRLLVL.

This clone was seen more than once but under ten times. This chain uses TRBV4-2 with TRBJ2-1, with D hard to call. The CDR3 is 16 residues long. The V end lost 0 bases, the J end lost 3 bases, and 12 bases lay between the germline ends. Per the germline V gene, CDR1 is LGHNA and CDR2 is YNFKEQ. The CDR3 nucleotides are TGTGCCAGCAGCCAAGAAAACTCAAACTACTACAATGAGCAGTTCTTC. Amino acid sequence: CASSQENSNYYNEQFF.

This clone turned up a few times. The DNA for the CDR3 is TGTGCCAGCAGTTACGGGCAGGGCGAAAAACTGTTTTTT. Translation gives CASSYGQGEKLFF. The chain employs TRBV6-6 and TRBJ1-4, with a weak D call TRBD1 (5 bases). The V gene's germline CDR1 is MNHNY and CDR2 SVGAGI (reference sequence). The CDR3 is 13 residues long. The V end was cut by 2 bases, the J end by 8 bases, with 9 bases between.

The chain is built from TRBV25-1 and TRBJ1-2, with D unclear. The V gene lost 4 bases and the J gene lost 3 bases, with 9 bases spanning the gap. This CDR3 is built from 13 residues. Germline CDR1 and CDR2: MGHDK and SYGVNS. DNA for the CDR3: TGTGCCAGCAGTGGCCCTCAACACTATGGCTACACCTTC. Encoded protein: CASSGPQHYGYTF.

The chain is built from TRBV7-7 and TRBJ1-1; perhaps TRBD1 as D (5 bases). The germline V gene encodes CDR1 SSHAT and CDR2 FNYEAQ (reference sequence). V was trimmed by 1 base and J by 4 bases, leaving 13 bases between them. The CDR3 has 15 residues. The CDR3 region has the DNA TGTGCCAGCAGCTTAGGATCCAGGGCGGTCACTGAAGCTTTCTTT. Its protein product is CASSLGSRAVTEAFF.

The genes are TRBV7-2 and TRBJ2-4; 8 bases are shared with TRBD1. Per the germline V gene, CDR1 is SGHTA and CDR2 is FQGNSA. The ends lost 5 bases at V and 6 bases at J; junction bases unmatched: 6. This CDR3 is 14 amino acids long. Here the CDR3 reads CASSKETGANIQYF. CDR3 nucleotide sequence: TGTGCCAGCAGCAAAGAGACAGGGGCAAACATTCAGTACTTC.

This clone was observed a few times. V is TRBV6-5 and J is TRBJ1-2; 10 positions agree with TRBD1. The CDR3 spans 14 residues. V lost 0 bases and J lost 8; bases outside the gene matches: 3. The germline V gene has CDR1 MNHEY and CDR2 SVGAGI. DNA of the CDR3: TGTGCCAGCAGTTACTCGACAGGGGGCAGAGGCTACACCTTC. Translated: CASSYSTGGRGYTF.

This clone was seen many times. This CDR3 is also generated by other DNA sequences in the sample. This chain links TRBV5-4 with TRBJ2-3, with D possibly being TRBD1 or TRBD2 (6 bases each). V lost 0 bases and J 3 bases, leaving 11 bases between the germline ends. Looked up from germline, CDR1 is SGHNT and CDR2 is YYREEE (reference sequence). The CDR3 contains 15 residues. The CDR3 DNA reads TGTGCCAGCAGCTTGGGGGGGGCAGGGACAGATACGCAGTATTTT. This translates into CASSLGGAGTDTQYF.

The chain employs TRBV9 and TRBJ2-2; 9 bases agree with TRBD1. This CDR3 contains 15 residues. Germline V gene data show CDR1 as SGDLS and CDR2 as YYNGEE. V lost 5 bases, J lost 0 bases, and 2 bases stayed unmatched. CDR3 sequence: CASRGQGTNTGELFF. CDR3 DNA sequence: TGTGCCAGCAGAGGACAGGGGACGAACACCGGGGAGCTGTTTTTT.

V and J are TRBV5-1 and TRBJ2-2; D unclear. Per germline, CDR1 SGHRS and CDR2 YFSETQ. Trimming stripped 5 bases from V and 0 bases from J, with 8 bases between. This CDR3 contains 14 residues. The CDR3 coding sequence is TGCGCCAGCAGAGAAGGGCCGAACACCGGGGAGCTGTTTTTT. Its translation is CASREGPNTGELFF.

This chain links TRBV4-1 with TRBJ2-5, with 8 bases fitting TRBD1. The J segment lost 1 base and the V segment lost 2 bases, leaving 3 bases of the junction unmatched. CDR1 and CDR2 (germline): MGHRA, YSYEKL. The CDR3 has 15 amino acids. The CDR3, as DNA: TGCGCCAGCAGCCAAACTGGGACAGGCCAAGAGACCCAGTACTTC. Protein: CASSQTGTGQETQYF.

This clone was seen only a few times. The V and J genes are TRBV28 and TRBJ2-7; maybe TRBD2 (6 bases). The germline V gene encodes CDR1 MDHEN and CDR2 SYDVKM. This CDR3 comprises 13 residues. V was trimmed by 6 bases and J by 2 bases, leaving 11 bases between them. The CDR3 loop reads CASRLSGPYEQYF. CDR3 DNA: TGTGCCAGCAGGCTTAGCGGCCCCTACGAGCAGTACTTC.

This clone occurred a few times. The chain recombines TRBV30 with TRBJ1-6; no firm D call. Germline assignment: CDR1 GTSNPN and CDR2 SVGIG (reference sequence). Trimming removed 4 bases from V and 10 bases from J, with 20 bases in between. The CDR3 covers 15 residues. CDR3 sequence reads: CAWIGGRAVKSPLHF. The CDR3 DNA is TGTGCCTGGATCGGCGGTAGGGCGGTGAAATCACCCCTCCACTTT.

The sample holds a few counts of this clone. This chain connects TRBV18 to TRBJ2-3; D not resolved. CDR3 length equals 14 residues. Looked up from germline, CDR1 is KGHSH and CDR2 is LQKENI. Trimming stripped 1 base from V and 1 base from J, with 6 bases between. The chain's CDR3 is CASSPLPGTDTQYF. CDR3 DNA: TGTGCCAGCTCACCACTGCCTGGCACAGATACGCAGTATTTT.